A selection of T cell receptor beta chains follows, all from one sample in a study of T cells in Graves' hyperthyroidism and ophthalmopathy. Using its own MiXCR run on the multiplex PCR reads, TCRdb lists one record per CDR3 protein. The sample gives about 560,000 distinct CDR3 sequences, around a sixth of which show up once; under 7.5% is in the top ten. The sequencing sample was made of blood. The origin of the receptors is a woman between 25 and 40 years old with Graves' hyperthyroidism. Both conserved end residues are part of each CDR3. The D gene is left open where the match is weak. Part of the rows lack a size; the others show once, few, many or a class for expanded clones.

abundance	v_gene	j_gene	d_gene	CDR3aa	CDR3nt
many	TRBV30	TRBJ1-1	TRBD1	CAWSPHPPGGNTEAFF	TGTGCCTGGAGTCCCCACCCCCCAGGGGGCAACACTGAAGCTTTCTTT
many	TRBV12-3/TRBV12-4	TRBJ2-7	-	CASSFLWTDSYEQYF	TGTGCCAGCAGTTTCTTATGGACGGACTCCTACGAGCAGTACTTC
many	TRBV5-5	TRBJ2-7	TRBD2	CASKSTSGSYEQYF	TGTGCCAGCAAGAGTACTAGCGGGAGTTACGAGCAGTACTTC
many	TRBV12-3/TRBV12-4	TRBJ1-6	-	CASSFRGAPNSPLHF	TGTGCCAGCAGTTTCAGGGGCGCACCCAATTCACCCCTCCACTTT
many	TRBV4-3	TRBJ1-2	-	CASSPSRTAYGYTF	TGCGCCAGCAGCCCCTCGAGGACAGCTTATGGCTACACCTTC
-	TRBV2	TRBJ1-4	-	CTSSDEAISEATNEKLFF	TGTACCAGCAGTGATGAGGCAATATCTGAAGCAACTAATGAAAAACTGTTTTTT
many	TRBV20-1	TRBJ2-1	-	CSASSSGEQFF	TGCAGTGCTAGTTCGAGTGGTGAGCAGTTCTTC
many	TRBV28	TRBJ2-7	-	CASSPSTPSYEQYF	TGTGCCAGCAGTCCCTCGACACCAAGCTACGAGCAGTACTTC
-	TRBV9	TRBJ1-2	-	CASSVASGYGYTF	TGTGCCAGCAGCGTAGCTAGTGGCTATGGCTACACCTTC
many	TRBV28	TRBJ2-1	TRBD1	CASSRGGTYNEQFF	TGTGCCAGCAGCCGAGGGGGCACCTACAATGAGCAGTTCTTC
many	TRBV6-1	TRBJ2-7	-	CASSEGVQTYEQYF	TGTGCCAGCAGTGAAGGGGTACAGACCTACGAGCAGTACTTC
many	TRBV28	TRBJ2-7	-	CASSFQRQSYEQYF	TGTGCCAGCAGTTTCCAGAGACAGAGCTACGAGCAGTACTTC
many	TRBV4-1	TRBJ2-7	TRBD2	CASSQGSSGNYEQYF	TGCGCCAGCAGCCAAGGGTCTAGCGGGAACTACGAGCAGTACTTC
few	TRBV20-1	TRBJ1-6	-	CSARRGADGSPLHF	TGCAGTGCTAGAAGGGGGGCTGATGGTTCACCCCTCCACTTT
few	TRBV6-1	TRBJ1-5	-	CASAKIIMPQHF	TGTGCCAGCGCGAAAATTATCATGCCCCAGCATTTT
few	TRBV9	TRBJ2-3	TRBD2	CASSVEPPGLAGTDTQYF	TGTGCCAGCAGCGTAGAACCCCCGGGACTAGCGGGGACAGATACGCAGTATTTT
many	TRBV6-1	TRBJ2-3	TRBD1	CASSRTGSDTQYF	TGTGCCAGCAGCAGGACAGGGTCGGATACGCAGTATTTT
many	TRBV28	TRBJ2-1	-	CASSFGPNYNEQFF	TGTGCCAGCAGTTTTGGACCGAACTACAATGAGCAGTTCTTC
many	TRBV6-2/TRBV6-3	TRBJ2-7	-	CASSLGSLSYEQYF	TGTGCCAGCAGTTTGGGGTCTCTCTCCTACGAGCAGTACTTC
many	TRBV29-1	TRBJ2-3	-	CSVADRGVGTQYF	TGCAGCGTTGCAGACAGAGGGGTAGGGACGCAGTATTTT
-	TRBV4-2	TRBJ2-3	TRBD2	CASRLEAGGSDTQYF	TGTGCCAGCAGGCTGGAAGCGGGAGGGTCCGATACGCAGTATTTT
once	TRBV30	TRBJ1-5	-	CAWSVGAGDSNQPQHF	TGTGCCTGGAGTGTCGGGGCAGGGGATAGCAATCAGCCCCAGCATTTT
-	TRBV6-2/TRBV6-3	TRBJ1-4	-	CASSSRAYNEKLFF	TGTGCCAGCAGTTCCCGGGCCTATAATGAAAAACTGTTTTTT
many	TRBV5-5	TRBJ2-3	TRBD2	CASSHEGLAFIGGSDTQYF	TGTGCCAGCAGCCATGAGGGACTAGCTTTCATCGGGGGGTCCGATACGCAGTATTTT
many	TRBV11-2	TRBJ2-7	TRBD1	CASSLFGTAYEQYF	TGTGCCAGCAGCTTATTCGGGACAGCCTACGAGCAGTACTTC
many	TRBV30	TRBJ1-5	TRBD1	CAWSEGQGTPQHF	TGTGCCTGGAGTGAGGGACAGGGGACGCCCCAGCATTTT
many	TRBV20-1	TRBJ2-7	-	CSARDNGRAYEQYF	TGCAGTGCTAGAGATAATGGTAGGGCCTACGAGCAGTACTTC
-	TRBV12-3/TRBV12-4	TRBJ2-1	-	CASSARVNNEQFF	TGTGCCAGCTCGGCCCGCGTGAACAATGAGCAGTTCTTC
many	TRBV5-1	TRBJ2-1	TRBD2	CASSLITSGRGDEQFF	TGCGCCAGCAGCTTGATTACTAGCGGTCGAGGCGATGAGCAGTTCTTC
many	TRBV7-2	TRBJ2-2	-	CASSPTLLEELFF	TGTGCCAGCAGCCCGACTTTACTCGAGGAGCTGTTTTTT
many	TRBV20-1	TRBJ2-3	TRBD2	CSARDPTGGVDTQYF	TGCAGTGCTCGAGACCCTACGGGAGGGGTAGATACGCAGTATTTT
-	TRBV29-1	TRBJ2-7	-	CSVKNDFSYEQYF	TGCAGCGTAAAGAACGATTTTAGTTACGAGCAGTACTTC
-	TRBV19	TRBJ1-5	-	CASSINNGQPQHF	TGTGCCAGTAGTATTAATAACGGTCAGCCCCAGCATTTT
many	TRBV12-3/TRBV12-4	TRBJ1-2	-	CASRPAGTQLSGYTF	TGTGCCAGCAGACCCGCCGGCACCCAACTTTCTGGCTACACCTTC
-	TRBV27	TRBJ1-5	-	CASSFFLGADQPQHF	TGTGCCAGCAGTTTCTTTCTGGGTGCGGATCAGCCCCAGCATTTT
many	TRBV11-2	TRBJ2-5	TRBD2	CASSSHILAGQETQYF	TGTGCCAGCAGCTCCCATATACTAGCGGGACAAGAGACCCAGTACTTC
-	TRBV2	TRBJ1-6	-	CASIIEPRFNSPLHF	TGTGCCAGCATTATTGAGCCGCGGTTTAATTCACCCCTCCACTTT
many	TRBV2	TRBJ1-2	TRBD1	CASSRDRYYGYTF	TGTGCCAGCAGTCGGGACAGGTACTATGGCTACACCTTC
many	TRBV5-1	TRBJ2-1	-	CASSLESYNEQFF	TGCGCCAGCAGCTTGGAGTCATACAATGAGCAGTTCTTC
-	TRBV6-2/TRBV6-3	TRBJ2-7	-	CASSYSEDSSYEQYF	TGTGCCAGCAGTTACTCTGAGGACAGTTCCTACGAGCAGTACTTC
many	TRBV12-3/TRBV12-4	TRBJ1-5	TRBD1	CASSTRQGINQPQHF	TGTGCCAGCAGTACCCGACAGGGGATAAATCAGCCCCAGCATTTT
few	TRBV19	TRBJ2-1	TRBD2	CASSLPSGSYYNEQFF	TGTGCCAGTAGTCTCCCTAGCGGGAGTTACTACAATGAGCAGTTCTTC
-	TRBV9	TRBJ2-7	TRBD2	CASSPNLAGGSQYF	TGTGCCAGCAGCCCGAATCTAGCGGGAGGCTCGCAGTACTTC
-	TRBV20-1	TRBJ2-1	TRBD2	CSARDLELAGNDEQFF	TGCAGTGCTAGAGATCTTGAACTAGCGGGAAACGATGAGCAGTTCTTC
few	TRBV30	TRBJ2-7	-	CAWGENLEQYF	TGTGCCTGGGGCGAAAATCTAGAGCAGTACTTC
few	TRBV10-3	TRBJ2-7	-	CAINPQGGGEQYF	TGTGCCATCAACCCACAGGGGGGGGGCGAGCAGTACTTC
-	TRBV12-3/TRBV12-4	TRBJ1-5	-	CASSGLANQPQHF	TGTGCCAGCAGTGGTCTCGCCAATCAGCCCCAGCATTTT
many	TRBV7-9	TRBJ1-1	-	CASSRRTGTNTEAFF	TGTGCCAGCAGCCGACGTACCGGGACGAACACTGAAGCTTTCTTT
-	TRBV20-1	TRBJ2-7	TRBD2	CSARGGGRAGPAEQYF	TGCAGTGCTAGGGGGGGCGGGAGGGCGGGGCCGGCCGAGCAGTACTTC
many	TRBV7-3	TRBJ1-1	TRBD1	CASSSSLGTGLDGGRAFF	TGTGCCAGCAGCTCTTCTTTGGGGACAGGTCTTGATGGAGGACGGGCTTTCTTT
-	TRBV25-1	TRBJ1-1	-	CASRPGGEGMNTEAFF	TGTGCCAGCAGACCCGGGGGGGAAGGGATGAACACTGAAGCTTTCTTT
few	TRBV7-2	TRBJ2-2	TRBD2	CASSLGLLAGSSVAPTGELFF	TGTGCCAGCAGCTTAGGATTACTAGCGGGATCTTCGGTGGCTCCAACCGGGGAGCTGTTTTTT
-	TRBV20-1	TRBJ2-7	TRBD1	CSATGTGDSYEQYF	TGCAGTGCCACCGGGACAGGGGACTCCTACGAGCAGTACTTC
many	TRBV18	TRBJ2-1	-	CATSRDNSYNEQFF	TGTGCCACCTCAAGGGACAACTCCTACAATGAGCAGTTCTTC
-	TRBV7-8	TRBJ2-2	-	CASSSTTHTGELFF	TGTGCCAGCAGCTCGACCACCCACACCGGGGAGCTGTTTTTT
-	TRBV3-1	TRBJ2-7	TRBD2	CASSQRGISWASGRTYEQYF	TGTGCCAGCAGCCAACGGGGGATTTCCTGGGCTAGCGGGAGGACCTACGAGCAGTACTTC
few	TRBV5-1	TRBJ2-2	-	CASSLDSTNTGELFF	TGCGCCAGCAGCTTGGACAGCACGAACACCGGGGAGCTGTTTTTT
-	TRBV10-2	TRBJ2-7	TRBD1	CASSNGQGYEQYF	TGCGCCAGCAGTAACGGACAGGGCTACGAGCAGTACTTC
many	TRBV30	TRBJ1-4	-	CVSGFGPMNEKLFF	TGTGTCTCTGGATTTGGGCCGATGAATGAAAAACTGTTTTTT
few	TRBV7-9	TRBJ1-1	-	CASSLVPRPEAFF	TGTGCCAGCAGCTTAGTTCCCCGTCCTGAAGCTTTCTTT